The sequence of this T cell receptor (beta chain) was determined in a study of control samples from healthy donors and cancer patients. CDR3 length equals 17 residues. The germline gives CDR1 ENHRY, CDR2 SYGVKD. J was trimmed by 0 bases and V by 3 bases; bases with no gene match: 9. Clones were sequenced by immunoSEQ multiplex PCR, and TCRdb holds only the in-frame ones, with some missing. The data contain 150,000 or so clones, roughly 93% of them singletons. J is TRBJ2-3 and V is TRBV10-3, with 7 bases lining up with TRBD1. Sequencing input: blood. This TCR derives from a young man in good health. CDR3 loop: CAISDYPDRASTDTQYF. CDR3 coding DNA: TGTGCCATCAGTGACTATCCAGACAGGGCTAGCACAGATACGCAGTATTTT.